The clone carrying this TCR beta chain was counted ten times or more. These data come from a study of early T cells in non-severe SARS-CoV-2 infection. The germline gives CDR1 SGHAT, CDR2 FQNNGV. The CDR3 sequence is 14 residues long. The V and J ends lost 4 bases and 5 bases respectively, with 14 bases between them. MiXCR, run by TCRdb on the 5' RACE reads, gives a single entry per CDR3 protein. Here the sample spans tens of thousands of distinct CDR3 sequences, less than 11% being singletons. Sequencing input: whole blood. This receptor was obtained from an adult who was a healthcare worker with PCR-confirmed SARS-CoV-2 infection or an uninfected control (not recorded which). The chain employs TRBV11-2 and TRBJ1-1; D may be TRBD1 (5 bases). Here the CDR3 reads CASSSLRGGTEAFF. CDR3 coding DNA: TGTGCCAGCAGCTCACTCCGGGGGGGGACTGAAGCTTTCTTT. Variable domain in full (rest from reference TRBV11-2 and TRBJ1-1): EAGVAQSPRYKIIEKRQSVAFWCNPISGHATLYWYQQILGQGPKLLIQFQNNGVVDDSQLPKDRFSAERLKGVDSTLKIQPAKLEDSAVYLCASSSLRGGTEAFFGQGTRLTVV.